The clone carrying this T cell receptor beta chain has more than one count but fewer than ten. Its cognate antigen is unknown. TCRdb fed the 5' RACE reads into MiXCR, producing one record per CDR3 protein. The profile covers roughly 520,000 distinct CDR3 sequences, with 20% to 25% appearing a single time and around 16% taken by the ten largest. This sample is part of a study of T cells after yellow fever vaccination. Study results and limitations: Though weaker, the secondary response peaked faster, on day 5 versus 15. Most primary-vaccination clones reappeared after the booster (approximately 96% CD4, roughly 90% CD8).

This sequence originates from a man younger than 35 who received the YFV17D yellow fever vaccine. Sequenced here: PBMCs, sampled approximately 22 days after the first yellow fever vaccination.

CDR3 in amino acids: CASSYSRQYNQPQHF. The CDR3 DNA reads as TGTGCCAGCAGTTATTCCCGACAGTACAATCAGCCCCAGCATTTT. The J gene is TRBJ1-5, the V gene TRBV6-5, with D maybe TRBD1 (5 bases). From germline, CDR1 is MNHEY and CDR2 SVGAGI. Trimming left V 3 bases short and J 3 bases short, with 12 bases between. The CDR3 sequence is 15 residues long.